The 32 T cell receptor beta chains below all came from one sample that was sequenced in a study of technical replicates of blood from several donors. TCRdb keeps only in-frame clones here, not all; method: immunoSEQ multiplex PCR. The table lists roughly 60,000 clones, over 85% of them singletons, with about 3% in the top ten. The source material was PBMCs. All receptors come from a human donor in good health. Some clones in this sample may be carry-over from other donors' samples.

This rearrangement joins TRBV19 to TRBJ2-1; D remains unclear. This CDR3 contains 16 residues. The germline V gene has CDR1 LNHDA and CDR2 SQIVND (reference sequence). V was pared by 5 bases and J by 6 bases, with 20 bases between. CDR3: CASSLPSGLGSNEQFF. In DNA, the CDR3 is TGTGCCAGTAGTCTCCCGTCAGGTTTAGGTAGCAATGAGCAGTTCTTC.

The gene calls are TRBV4-1 and TRBJ2-4; maybe TRBD2 (6 bases). Deletions cut 0 bases from V and 0 bases from J, with 21 bases between. The CDR3 consists of 20 residues. CDR1 is MGHRA and CDR2 is YSYEKL in the germline V gene. CDR3 nucleotides: TGCGCCAGCAGCCAAGAATGGGGCCCGAACGGGGGATTAGCCAAAAACATTCAGTACTTC. Its translation is CASSQEWGPNGGLAKNIQYF.

The rearrangement uses TRBV2 and TRBJ1-1; weak D call: TRBD1 (6 bases). CDR1 is SNHLY, CDR2 FYNNEI, per germline. The CDR3 length is 13 residues. V was pared by 9 bases and J by 1 base, with 12 bases between. CDR3 coding DNA: TGTGCCAGGACACAGGGCACGAACACTGAAGCTTTCTTT. It codes for CARTQGTNTEAFF.

V is TRBV20-1 and J is TRBJ2-1, with 10 nucleotides matching TRBD2. From germline, CDR1 is DFQATT and CDR2 SNEGSKA (reference sequence). J gave up 15 bases and V 5 bases, and 4 bases lay outside the gene matches. The CDR3 is 10 amino acids. This CDR3 is CSAAGTSAFF. The CDR3 region has the DNA TGCAGTGCTGCCGGGACTAGCGCGTTCTTC.

This chain uses TRBV9 with TRBJ1-6; D is unclear. Trimming removed 4 bases from V and 5 bases from J, with 16 bases in between. Per germline, CDR1 SGDLS and CDR2 YYNGEE. The CDR3 is 16 residues long. CDR3 amino acids: CASSPTPQENNSPLHF. CDR3 in DNA: TGTGCCAGCAGCCCCACCCCCCAAGAGAATAATTCACCCCTCCACTTT.

The chain links TRBV7-2 to TRBJ2-5; 8 bases are shared with TRBD1. V was clipped by 7 bases and J by 4 bases; unmatched bases: 2. Germline values: CDR1 SGHTA, CDR2 FQGNSA. The CDR3 is 12 amino acids. The CDR3 reads CASKTGVETQYF. CDR3 nucleotides: TGTGCCAGCAAGACAGGGGTAGAGACCCAGTACTTC.

This rearrangement joins TRBV29-1 to TRBJ2-5; TRBD1 matches 7 bases. Germline loops: CDR1 SQVTM, CDR2 ANQGSEA. The length of the CDR3 is 15 residues. V lost 6 bases and J lost 1; bases outside the gene matches: 11. CDR3 residues: CSVLPGQPFQETQYF. The CDR3 coding sequence is TGCAGCGTCCTTCCGGGACAGCCATTCCAAGAGACCCAGTACTTC. Complete variable domain (other parts from reference TRBV29-1 and TRBJ2-5): SAVISQKPSRDICQRGTSLTIQCQVDSQVTMMFWYRQQPGQSLTLIATANQGSEATYESGFVIDKFPISRPNLTFSTLTVSNMSPEDSSIYLCSVLPGQPFQETQYFGPGTRLLVL.

The chain is built from TRBV4-1 and TRBJ1-1; 7 bases agree with TRBD1. J gave up 4 bases and V 4 bases, and 15 bases lay outside the gene matches. This CDR3 contains 17 residues. Germline V gives CDR1 MGHRA, CDR2 YSYEKL. The CDR3 sequence is CASSPLNRGIIGTEAFF. DNA of the CDR3: TGCGCCAGCAGCCCGTTAAACAGGGGAATCATAGGCACTGAAGCTTTCTTT.

This clone occurred once. The chain recombines TRBV11-3 with TRBJ2-3; D may be TRBD2 (6 bases). This CDR3 comprises 14 residues. The V gene lost 8 bases and the J gene lost 0 bases, with 12 bases spanning the gap. Germline CDR1 SGHNT, CDR2 YENEEA. The CDR3 here is CASSRGGSTDTQYF. The CDR3 bases are TGTGCCAGCTCCCGTGGGGGGAGCACAGATACGCAGTATTTT.

J is TRBJ2-3 and V is TRBV2, with 16 bases identical to TRBD2. The germline gives CDR1 SNHLY, CDR2 FYNNEI. This CDR3 comprises 15 residues. The junction had 0 bases not matched to a gene; V was cut back by 6 bases and J by 3 bases. DNA for the CDR3: TGTGCCAGCAGGGGACTAGCGGGGGGGACAGATACGCAGTATTTT. Its protein is CASRGLAGGTDTQYF.

This clone has only one observation. V is TRBV18 and J is TRBJ1-2; 7 bases fit TRBD1. The ends lost 6 bases at V and 1 base at J; junction bases unmatched: 5. The CDR3 sequence is 14 residues long. The germline gives CDR1 KGHSH, CDR2 LQKENI. The CDR3 loop is CASSRDSLNYGYTF. DNA for the CDR3: TGTGCCAGCTCCCGGGACAGCCTTAACTATGGCTACACCTTC. The full variable domain, its missing parts supplied by reference TRBV18 and TRBJ1-2, is NAGVMQNPRHLVRRRGQEARLRCSPMKGHSHVYWYRQLPEEGLKFMVYLQKENIIDESGMPKERFSAEFPKEGPSILRIQQVVRGDSAAYFCASSRDSLNYGYTFGSGTRLTVV.

This chain connects TRBV5-5 to TRBJ1-2; 7 bases fit TRBD1. The J segment lost 2 bases and the V segment lost 0 bases, leaving 4 bases of the junction unmatched. The CDR3 is 15 amino acids. CDR1 is SGHKS, CDR2 YYEKEE, per germline (reference sequence). The CDR3 coding sequence is TGTGCCAGCAGCTTGGGACAGACAGGGAACTATGGCTACACCTTC. It specifies CASSLGQTGNYGYTF.

This rearrangement joins TRBV6-1 to TRBJ1-1; D perhaps matches TRBD1 (6 bases). V lost 5 bases, J lost 8 bases, and 9 bases lay in between. Per germline, CDR1 MNHNS and CDR2 SASEGT. This CDR3 is built from 11 residues. In nucleotides, the CDR3 is TGTGCCAGCAGTTGGACAGACGAAGCTTTCTTT. Protein product: CASSWTDEAFF.

The chain joins TRBV30 to TRBJ1-2, with 10 nucleotides matching TRBD1. The V gene's germline CDR1 is GTSNPN and CDR2 SVGIG (reference sequence). Trimming removed 5 bases from V and 7 bases from J; junction bases left unmatched: 7. This CDR3 spans 13 amino acids. CDR3 sequence (DNA): TGTGCCTGGGGGGGACAGGGGACGTTTGGCTACACCTTC. Translation gives CAWGGQGTFGYTF.

V usage is TRBV30 and J usage is TRBJ2-7; 14 bases are a match to TRBD2. J lost 6 bases, V lost 0 bases, and 4 bases had no gene match. CDR1 is GTSNPN and CDR2 is SVGIG in the germline V gene (reference sequence). The CDR3 is 15 residues long. CDR3 residues: CAWSVRGLAGVEQYF. CDR3 sequence (DNA): TGTGCCTGGAGTGTACGGGGACTAGCGGGAGTCGAGCAGTACTTC. The full variable domain, its missing parts supplied by reference TRBV30 and TRBJ2-7, is SQTIHQWPATLVQPVGSPLSLECTVEGTSNPNLYWYRQAAGRGLQLLFYSVGIGQISSEVPQNLSASRPQDRQFILSSKKLLLSDSGFYLCAWSVRGLAGVEQYFGPGTRLTVT.

The chain couples TRBV18 to TRBJ1-2; perhaps TRBD1 as D (5 bases). The CDR3 totals 13 residues. Germline V gene sequence: CDR1 KGHSH, CDR2 LQKENI. The V end was cut by 1 base, the J end by 8 bases, with 11 bases between. In DNA, the CDR3 is TGTGCCAGCTCACCACGGCAGGGCGAGGGCTACACCTTC. It encodes CASSPRQGEGYTF. The full variable domain, with the rest looked up from reference TRBV18 and TRBJ1-2, is NAGVMQNPRHLVRRRGQEARLRCSPMKGHSHVYWYRQLPEEGLKFMVYLQKENIIDESGMPKERFSAEFPKEGPSILRIQQVVRGDSAAYFCASSPRQGEGYTFGSGTRLTVV.

This chain connects TRBV2 to TRBJ1-2; possible D gene TRBD1, 5 bases. This CDR3 contains 11 residues. V shed 9 bases and J shed 8 bases, with 13 bases lying between them. In germline, CDR1 is SNHLY, CDR2 FYNNEI. CDR3 protein: CASDVGLGYTF. In DNA form, the CDR3 reads TGTGCCAGTGACGTGGGACTAGGCTACACCTTC. Drawing the rest from reference TRBV2 and TRBJ1-2, the complete variable domain is EPEVTQTPSHQVTQMGQEVILRCVPISNHLYFYWYRQILGQKVEFLVSFYNNEISEKSEIFDDQFSVERPDGSNFTLKIRSTKLEDSAMYFCASDVGLGYTFGSGTRLTVV.

This chain joins TRBV11-3 and TRBJ1-4; D gene ambiguous. The V and J ends lost 6 bases and 4 bases respectively, with 9 bases between them. The CDR3 is 13 residues long. The germline CDR1 and CDR2 sequences are SGHNT and YENEEA. CDR3 sequence: CASSRRSNEKLFF. The CDR3 nucleotides are TGTGCCAGCAGTAGACGGAGTAATGAAAAACTGTTTTTT.

The chain is built from TRBV7-6 and TRBJ2-1, with 7 positions matching TRBD2. From germline, CDR1 is SGHVS and CDR2 FNYEAQ. Trimming took 5 bases from V and 10 from J; bases not matched to a gene: 5. CDR3 length: 12 residues. The CDR3 DNA sequence: TGTGCCAGCAGCGGTCCTAGCGGCGAGCAGTTCTTC. Its protein product is CASSGPSGEQFF.

This sequence joins TRBV5-1 and TRBJ1-6; D might be TRBD1 (6 bases). Germline CDR1 and CDR2: SGHRS and YFSETQ. Deletions cut 5 bases from V and 7 bases from J, with 10 bases between. CDR3 length: 13 residues. Written as DNA, the CDR3 is TGCGCCAGCAGGACAGGAGTAAATTCACCCCTCCACTTT. Its translation is CASRTGVNSPLHF.

The rearrangement uses TRBV12-1 and TRBJ2-7; the table assigns TRBD1, which was not confirmed against the DNA. TRBV12-1 counts as a pseudogene. The CDR3 totals 15 residues. The CDR3 DNA is TGTGCCAGCAGCTGCCTCTGGGCCAGCTCCTACGAGCAGTACTTC. Amino acids: CASSCLWASSYEQYF.

This rearrangement joins TRBV5-4 to TRBJ1-2, with a weak D call TRBD1 (6 bases). The CDR3 contains 14 residues. From germline, CDR1 is SGHNT and CDR2 YYREEE (reference sequence). Trimming stripped 4 bases from V and 7 bases from J, with 17 bases between. This CDR3 is CASSGLRGGGGYTF. The CDR3 bases are TGTGCCAGCAGCGGCCTTAGGGGGGGAGGTGGCTACACCTTC.

The rearrangement links TRBV5-6 to TRBJ2-7; tentatively, D is TRBD2 (5 bases). CDR1 SGHDT and CDR2 YYEEEE come from the germline V gene. With 4 bases removed from V and 7 bases from J, the gap between germline ends came to 15 bases. CDR3 size: 13 residues. CDR3 loop: CASSPGEQREQYF. The CDR3 DNA sequence: TGTGCCAGCAGCCCTGGGGAGCAGCGGGAGCAGTACTTC.

The chain joins TRBV5-1 to TRBJ2-3; 11 nucleotides align to TRBD2. Germline V gene lookup returns CDR1 SGHRS and CDR2 YFSETQ. The CDR3 extends over 17 amino acids. V shed 4 bases and J 4 bases; nucleotides not matched to a gene: 11. CDR3 in amino acids: CASSLGLAGGGADTQYF. Here the CDR3 DNA reads TGCGCCAGCAGCCTTGGACTAGCGGGCGGGGGGGCAGATACGCAGTATTTT.

This chain joins TRBV6-5 and TRBJ2-7; 9 nucleotides line up with TRBD1. The CDR3 contains 14 residues. Looked up from germline, CDR1 is MNHEY and CDR2 is SVGAGI. V gave up 6 bases and J gave up 4 bases; unmatched junction bases: 7. As DNA, the CDR3 is TGTGCCAGCAGCGTGGACAGGGGTTTGTACGAGCAGTACTTC. Protein: CASSVDRGLYEQYF.

V usage is TRBV6-5 and J usage is TRBJ2-7; TRBD1 matches at 9 bases. Germline CDR1 is MNHEY and CDR2 is SVGAGI. This CDR3 has 14 residues. V shed 6 bases, J shed 2 bases, and the junction held 5 bases outside the gene matches. The CDR3 is CASSPGTGPYEQYF. CDR3 DNA: TGTGCCAGCAGCCCCGGGACAGGGCCCTACGAGCAGTACTTC.

The chain uses TRBV2 and TRBJ1-5; D is perhaps TRBD1 (5 bases). Trimming removed 8 bases from V and 7 bases from J, with 15 bases in between. Looked up from germline, CDR1 is SNHLY and CDR2 is FYNNEI. This CDR3 contains 13 residues. The CDR3 DNA reads as TGTGCCAGCTCAAGGGACTCCAGCCAGCCCCAGCATTTT. Protein product: CASSRDSSQPQHF.

This rearrangement joins TRBV7-3 to TRBJ2-3; D unclear. Trimming removed 1 base from V and 3 bases from J, with 8 bases in between. The germline V gene has CDR1 SGHTA and CDR2 FQGTGA. This CDR3 is built from 14 residues. For the CDR3, the DNA is TGTGCCAGCAGCTTAAGTCAGAGGACAGATACGCAGTATTTT. Translating it yields CASSLSQRTDTQYF.

This chain joins TRBV11-1 and TRBJ1-1; tentatively, D is TRBD1 (5 bases). The germline V and J ends were trimmed by 1 base and 0 bases, with 15 bases remaining between them. The CDR3 consists of 17 residues. CDR1 and CDR2 (germline): SGHAT, FQDESV (reference sequence). CDR3 DNA: TGTGCCAGCAGCTTAGTTCGTGTAGGGGCAGTGAACACTGAAGCTTTCTTT. As protein: CASSLVRVGAVNTEAFF.

This chain uses TRBV5-1 with TRBJ1-1; 10 bases fit TRBD1. This CDR3 comprises 15 residues. V shed 2 bases and J 4 bases; nucleotides not matched to a gene: 5. Germline V gives CDR1 SGHRS, CDR2 YFSETQ. CDR3 coding DNA: TGCGCCAGCAGCTTCTCTCGGACAGGGGGCACTGAAGCTTTCTTT. This gives the protein CASSFSRTGGTEAFF.

The V gene is TRBV4-1, the J gene TRBJ1-5; D is undetermined. The CDR3 is made up of 16 amino acids. Germline lookup yields CDR1 MGHRA and CDR2 YSYEKL. V lost 0 bases to trimming and J lost 6 bases, with 15 bases between them. This CDR3 reads CASSQDFSLSFQPQHF. In DNA, the CDR3 is TGCGCCAGCAGCCAAGATTTCTCGTTGAGTTTTCAGCCCCAGCATTTT.

The chain has TRBV25-1 and TRBJ2-7; 7 bases match TRBD1. CDR3 length: 13 residues. Germline V gives CDR1 MGHDK, CDR2 SYGVNS. V shed 6 bases and J 4 bases; nucleotides not matched to a gene: 6. The CDR3 loop is CASRPTGQYEQYF. The CDR3 nucleotides are TGTGCCAGCAGACCGACAGGGCAGTACGAGCAGTACTTC.